The 24 T cell receptor beta chains given below trace back to one sample, sequenced in a study of T cells in Graves' hyperthyroidism and ophthalmopathy. RNA transcripts gave rise to amplified TCR beta CDR3 regions. A first-round RT-PCR of the TCR CDR3 used the HTBI primer set. TCRdb used MiXCR to reprocess the multiplex PCR reads, holding one entry per CDR3 protein. The data contain 500,000 to 750,000 distinct CDR3 sequences, 35% to 55% of them singletons. Sequenced: peripheral blood or thyroid tissue (not recorded which). These receptors all stem from a woman between 18 and 30 years old with Graves' hyperthyroidism.

For this clonotype: A clone one base away is much larger, so this may be a read error. The V gene is TRBV4-2, the J gene TRBJ2-5; 8 bases match TRBD2. With 1 base clipped from V and 5 bases from J, the junction kept 12 bases outside the gene matches. The CDR3 totals 17 residues. Germline V gene data show CDR1 as LGHNA and CDR2 as YNFKEQ. The CDR3 reads CASSQGGASGLGETQYF. CDR3 DNA sequence: TGTGCCAGCAGCCAAGGGGGGGCTAGCGGGTTGGGGGAGACCCAGTACTTC.

This clonotype was seen repeatedly, ten times or more. The chain links TRBV29-1 to TRBJ2-5; maybe TRBD1 (6 bases). Germline V CDR1 and CDR2: SQVTM, ANQGSEA. The germline V and J ends were trimmed by 4 bases and 1 base, with 13 bases remaining between them. This CDR3 has 14 amino acids. The CDR3, as DNA: TGCAGCGTTGGGGGGCGGCAGGTCCAAGAGACCCAGTACTTC. Its protein product is CSVGGRQVQETQYF.

This clonotype came up many times. CDR3 in amino acids: CSVDPVFGRETQYF. CDR3 DNA sequence: TGCAGCGTTGACCCCGTTTTCGGGAGGGAGACCCAGTACTTC. This rearrangement joins TRBV29-1 to TRBJ2-5, with TRBD2 identical over 7 bases. CDR1 is SQVTM, CDR2 ANQGSEA, per germline. CDR3 length: 14 amino acids. The V segment lost 3 bases and the J segment 5 bases; nucleotides outside the gene matches: 9.

This clonotype was detected many times. This chain joins TRBV6-1 and TRBJ1-4; D possibly corresponds to TRBD1 (6 bases). Trimming removed 7 bases at V and 8 bases at J, with 14 bases between. Germline V gives CDR1 MNHNS, CDR2 SASEGT. This CDR3 is 13 amino acids long. CDR3 DNA: TGTGCCAGCACGGGACATAGGAGCGAAAAACTGTTTTTT. Protein: CASTGHRSEKLFF.

This clonotype has ten or more counts. V is TRBV2 and J is TRBJ1-1; no definite D call. The germline gives CDR1 SNHLY, CDR2 FYNNEI. The CDR3 consists of 10 residues. Trimming removed 8 bases from V and 1 base from J, with 2 bases in between. The CDR3 sequence is CASENTEAFF. The CDR3 DNA follows: TGTGCCAGCGAGAACACTGAAGCTTTCTTT.

The rearrangement links TRBV7-9 to TRBJ1-5; 9 bases align to TRBD1. CDR1 and CDR2 from the germline V gene are SEHNR and FQNEAQ (reference sequence). This CDR3 comprises 15 residues. V lost 6 bases to trimming and J lost 1 base; unmatched junction nucleotides: 4. CDR3 residues: CASSGTGLSNQPQHF. CDR3 nucleotide sequence: TGTGCCAGCAGTGGGACAGGGTTGAGCAATCAGCCCCAGCATTTT.

This clonotype has a count of ten or more. The gene calls are TRBV11-2 and TRBJ1-2; D is undetermined. V was cut by 1 base and J by 6 bases, with 6 bases left in between. The CDR3 is 12 residues long. In germline, CDR1 is SGHAT, CDR2 FQNNGV. In DNA form, the CDR3 reads TGTGCCAGCAGCTTAGGTTCACATGGCTACACCTTC. Protein sequence: CASSLGSHGYTF.

As for this clonotype: At one end, the junction sequence differs from germline, possibly due to a read error. The gene calls are TRBV7-8 and TRBJ2-5; the D gene is possibly TRBD1 (6 bases). Germline assignment: CDR1 SGHVS and CDR2 FQNEAQ. The CDR3 length is 15 residues. The CDR3 protein is CASSARTVLQEAQYF. CDR3 DNA sequence: TGTGCCAGCAGCGCCCGGACAGTCCTTCAAGAGGCCCAGTACTTC.

This chain joins TRBV10-2 and TRBJ2-1; TRBD1 or TRBD2 may be the D gene (5 bases each). The CDR3 contains 13 residues. Germline V gene data show CDR1 as WSHSY and CDR2 as SAAADI. V gave up 6 bases and J gave up 9 bases, with 15 bases separating them. CDR3 protein: CASSHQGRSEQFF. DNA of the CDR3: TGCGCCAGCAGCCATCAGGGACGCAGTGAGCAGTTCTTC.

The chain is built from TRBV7-3 and TRBJ2-5; TRBD1 agrees at 9 bases. V gave up 6 bases and J gave up 5 bases; unmatched junction bases: 1. CDR3 length: 12 amino acids. CDR1 is SGHTA and CDR2 is FQGTGA in the germline V gene. The CDR3 DNA sequence: TGTGCCAGCAGACAGGGGGCGGAGACCCAGTACTTC. It codes for CASRQGAETQYF.

This clonotype was counted a single time. This chain joins TRBV10-3 and TRBJ1-6, with 7 bases matching TRBD1. The V segment lost 5 bases and the J segment 5 bases; nucleotides outside the gene matches: 3. Germline values: CDR1 ENHRY, CDR2 SYGVKD. The CDR3 loop spans 14 amino acids. As DNA, the CDR3 is TGTGCCATCAGTCCCGGGACAGATAATTCACCCCTCCACTTT. Translating it yields CAISPGTDNSPLHF.

This clonotype was seen at least ten times. The rearrangement joins TRBV4-3 to TRBJ2-2, with a possible D match to TRBD2 (6 bases). V lost 0 bases and J lost 0, with 8 bases in between. The CDR3 is made up of 16 amino acids. CDR1 is LGHNA, CDR2 YSLEER, per germline. CDR3 nucleotide sequence: TGCGCCAGCAGCCAAGAGACGGGAGCGAACACCGGGGAGCTGTTTTTT. Translating gives CASSQETGANTGELFF.

The V and J genes are TRBV10-3 and TRBJ2-5; 8 nucleotides line up with TRBD1. With V trimmed by 3 bases and J by 4 bases, 10 bases remained unmatched. The CDR3 length is 16 residues. Germline V gives CDR1 ENHRY, CDR2 SYGVKD. CDR3: CAISDPFKQGGETQYF. CDR3 in DNA: TGTGCCATCAGTGACCCCTTTAAACAGGGGGGAGAGACCCAGTACTTC.

Comments on this clonotype: Relative to the germline gene, one junction end is altered; a read error may explain this. This chain links TRBV19 with TRBJ1-5; 11 bases line up with TRBD1. Germline assignment: CDR1 LNHDA and CDR2 SQIVND (reference sequence). The CDR3 has 14 amino acids. In DNA, the CDR3 is TGTGCCAGTAGACGGACAGGGGGCAATGAGCCCCAGCATTTT. It specifies CASRRTGGNEPQHF. The whole variable domain, filled in from reference TRBV19 and TRBJ1-5, reads DGGITQSPKYLFRKEGQNVTLSCEQNLNHDAMYWYRQDPGQGLRLIYYSQIVNDFQKGDIAEGYSVSREKKESFPLTVTSAQKNPTAFYLCASRRTGGNEPQHFGDGTRLSIL.

The genes are TRBV7-2 and TRBJ2-5; 12 bases fit TRBD2. V trimming: 4 bases; J trimming: 3 bases; junction bases outside the gene matches: 6. The CDR3 consists of 16 residues. Germline loops: CDR1 SGHTA, CDR2 FQGNSA. In DNA, the CDR3 is TGTGCCAGCAGCTCCCGGCTAGCGGGGGGGGAAGAGACCCAGTACTTC. It codes for CASSSRLAGGEETQYF.

This clonotype was observed at least ten times. The J gene is TRBJ1-6, the V gene TRBV12-3 or TRBV12-4, with D possibly being TRBD1 (6 bases). V was shortened by 6 bases and J by 10 bases, with 13 bases between the two germline ends. The CDR3 covers 13 residues. CDR3: CASSRYRDSPLHF. In nucleotides, the CDR3 is TGTGCCAGCAGCAGATACAGGGACTCACCCCTCCACTTT.

This clonotype occurred once. The CDR3 ends on some other residue instead of the conserved phenylalanine or tryptophan, so this is likely a read error. The DNA is omitted, as the CDR3 cannot be located on it reliably, and the CDR3 follows TCRdb's listing. J is TRBJ1-3 and V is TRBV10-3. The CDR3 adds up to 10 amino acids, both ends counted. CDR1 ENHRY and CDR2 SYGVKD come from the germline V gene. CDR3 region: CAISVSGRGT.

This clonotype occurred a few times. CDR3 sequence reads: CASTETGYTGELFF. As DNA, the CDR3 is TGTGCCAGTACGGAAACAGGCTACACCGGGGAGCTGTTTTTT. This sequence joins TRBV19 and TRBJ2-2; D is perhaps TRBD1 (5 bases). V lost 7 bases and J 3 bases, leaving 12 bases between the germline ends. CDR3 length: 14 amino acids. Germline CDR1 reads LNHDA; CDR2 reads SQIVND (reference sequence).

Ten or more counts support this clonotype. This chain connects TRBV12-3 or TRBV12-4 to TRBJ2-7; no firm D call. CDR3 length equals 15 residues. Trimming shortened V by 2 bases and J by 0 bases, and 11 bases separated the two germline ends. The DNA for the CDR3 is TGTGCCAGCAGTTTAAGGCGGCAGGACTCCTACGAGCAGTACTTC. The encoded protein is CASSLRRQDSYEQYF.

This clonotype was recorded at least ten times. The V call is TRBV7-9, the J call TRBJ1-2, with 8 bases matching TRBD1. The CDR3 is 14 amino acids. With 5 bases clipped from V and 2 bases from J, the junction kept 4 bases outside the gene matches. Germline-derived CDR1 and CDR2 are SEHNR and FQNEAQ (reference sequence). The CDR3: CASSPPGGNYGYTF. CDR3 coding DNA: TGTGCCAGCAGCCCACCAGGGGGCAACTATGGCTACACCTTC. The full variable domain, its missing parts supplied by reference TRBV7-9 and TRBJ1-2, is DTGVSQNPRHKITKRGQNVTFRCDPISEHNRLYWYRQTLGQGPEFLTYFQNEAQLEKSRLLSDRFSAERPKGSFSTLEIQRTEQGDSAMYLCASSPPGGNYGYTFGSGTRLTVV.

The V call is TRBV27, the J call TRBJ1-4; weak D call: TRBD1 (5 bases). V lost 7 bases and J lost 6, with 15 bases in between. This CDR3 region has 14 residues. Germline V gene data show CDR1 as MNHEY and CDR2 as SMNVEV (reference sequence). CDR3 bases: TGTGCCAGCACGTCTCACAGGAGCTATGAAAAACTGTTTTTT. Protein sequence: CASTSHRSYEKLFF.

Only a few counts were recorded for this clonotype. The J gene is TRBJ1-2, the V gene TRBV24-1; no firm D call. Looked up from germline, CDR1 is KGHDR and CDR2 is SFDVKD. The germline V and J ends were trimmed by 0 bases and 8 bases, with 3 bases remaining between them. The CDR3 loop spans 11 amino acids. The CDR3 is CATSDLEGYTF. The DNA for the CDR3 is TGTGCCACCAGTGATTTGGAGGGCTACACCTTC.

The chain has TRBV7-2 and TRBJ2-5, with D tentatively TRBD1 (6 bases). Germline CDR1 reads SGHTA; CDR2 reads FQGNSA. The CDR3 totals 11 residues. V was cut by 5 bases and J by 13 bases, with 14 bases left in between. CDR3: CASSPGTPMYF. CDR3 coding DNA: TGTGCCAGCAGCCCCGGGACACCTATGTACTTC.

The CDR3 DNA sequence: TGCAGCGTTAGGGCAGGGGGAGGGACCGGGGAGCTGTTTTTT. This translates into CSVRAGGGTGELFF. The gene calls are TRBV29-1 and TRBJ2-2; D possibly uses TRBD1 or TRBD2 (7 bases each). Between the trimmed V and J ends, which lost 5 bases and 5 bases, there was a span of 15 bases. CDR1 is SQVTM, CDR2 ANQGSEA, per germline. This CDR3 comprises 14 residues.